A single sample is the source of the 25 T cell receptor beta chains below, sequenced in a study of vaccination and CD4 T cells after COVID-19. What these receptors recognize is not known. Scientists ran DNA taken from cultured CD4+ T cells through the Oncomine TCR Beta short-read assay for sequencing. TCRdb reprocessed the PCR reads via MiXCR and lists one record per CDR3 protein. This table holds roughly 13,000 distinct CDR3 sequences, under 75% found once. The treatment is: approximately 9-day PBMC culture with coronavirus spike peptide pools or control peptides (ViraFEST assay). The sequencing sample was made of CD4+ T cells from blood, cultured in vitro. The source is a human donor who had recovered from COVID-19.

This clonotype was counted only a few times. The chain has TRBV7-2 and TRBJ1-6; D unclear. V lost 0 bases, J lost 11 bases, and 8 bases lay in between. The CDR3 is 13 residues long. CDR1 is SGHTA and CDR2 is FQGNSA in the germline V gene. This CDR3 reads CASSLALYTPLHF. CDR3 nucleotide sequence: TGTGCCAGCAGCTTAGCTTTGTATACACCCCTCCACTTT.

This clonotype was seen a few times. The J gene is TRBJ2-1, the V gene TRBV6-2 or TRBV6-3; D ambiguous. The CDR3 contains 11 residues. The germline V gene encodes CDR1 MNHEY and CDR2 SVGEGT. The V end lost 2 bases, the J end lost 9 bases, and 5 bases lay between the germline ends. CDR3 in amino acids: CASSYGVEQFF. In DNA form, the CDR3 reads TGTGCCAGCAGTTACGGGGTTGAGCAGTTCTTC.

This clonotype was detected only a few times. The J gene is TRBJ1-2, the V gene TRBV27; 7 nucleotides align to TRBD1. The junction had 13 bases not matched to a gene; V was cut back by 6 bases and J by 6 bases. This CDR3 contains 15 residues. The germline CDR1 and CDR2 sequences are MNHEY and SMNVEV (reference sequence). The CDR3 here is CASRGGQTTTNGYTF. The CDR3 coding sequence is TGTGCCAGCAGGGGGGGACAGACTACAACTAATGGCTACACCTTC.

The chain has TRBV27 and TRBJ1-2, with 8 bases aligning to TRBD1. CDR1 is MNHEY, CDR2 SMNVEV, per germline (reference sequence). This CDR3 is built from 15 residues. V dropped 2 bases and J dropped 4; count of bases not matched to a gene: 6. The CDR3, as DNA: TGTGCCAGCAGTTTAAGGCCAGGGGGCGGCTATGGCTACACCTTC. Protein product: CASSLRPGGGYGYTF.

Only a few counts were recorded for this clonotype. The CDR3 DNA is TGTGCCAGCAGTGCCGACCGGCCCGGTAATTCACCCCTCCACTTT. It codes for CASSADRPGNSPLHF. V and J are TRBV2 and TRBJ1-6; D not certain. V shed 4 bases and J shed 6 bases, with 13 bases lying between them. Germline CDR1 reads SNHLY; CDR2 reads FYNNEI. The CDR3 is made up of 15 amino acids. Complete variable domain (other parts from reference TRBV2 and TRBJ1-6): EPEVTQTPSHQVTQMGQEVILRCVPISNHLYFYWYRQILGQKVEFLVSFYNNEISEKSEIFDDQFSVERPDGSNFTLKIRSTKLEDSAMYFCASSADRPGNSPLHFGNGTRLTVT.

This chain connects TRBV6-2 or TRBV6-3 to TRBJ2-5; 7 nucleotides agree with TRBD1. V was clipped by 6 bases and J by 5 bases; unmatched bases: 15. The CDR3 length is 16 residues. Per germline, CDR1 MNHEY and CDR2 SVGEGT. CDR3 DNA: TGTGCCAGCAGCACAGGCCGACAGGGTATGGGGGAGACCCAGTACTTC. Its protein is CASSTGRQGMGETQYF.

This clonotype was counted a few times. The CDR3 DNA sequence: TGCAGAGGATCCCGGGACAGGGTGAATGGCTACACCTTC. Its translation is CRGSRDRVNGYTF. J is TRBJ1-2 and V is TRBV20-1, with TRBD1 matching over 9 bases. Germline-derived CDR1 and CDR2 are DFQATT and SNEGSKA (reference sequence). The CDR3 runs 13 residues.

This chain joins TRBV6-1 and TRBJ1-1; 10 nucleotides align to TRBD1. Germline CDR1 reads MNHNS; CDR2 reads SASEGT. CDR3 length: 13 residues. Trimming at V came to 10 bases and at J to 5 bases, leaving 7 bases not matched to a gene. The CDR3 nucleotides are TGTGCCACCGCACGGGACAGGGGAACTGAAGCTTTCTTT. Its translation is CATARDRGTEAFF.

The chain is built from TRBV19 and TRBJ1-2; 10 bases line up with TRBD1. J lost 14 bases, V lost 5 bases, and 26 bases had no gene match. The germline V gene encodes CDR1 LNHDA and CDR2 SQIVND (reference sequence). CDR3 length equals 18 residues. CDR3 sequence (DNA): TGTGCCAGTAGTCTCCAGTTGGGCGGGACAGGGGCCCACCTGGTCGGTACCTTC. Protein: CASSLQLGGTGAHLVGTF.

The chain is built from TRBV30 and TRBJ2-3, with 7 bases fitting TRBD2. With V trimmed by 0 bases and J by 2 bases, 5 bases remained unmatched. The CDR3 spans 15 residues. The germline gives CDR1 GTSNPN, CDR2 SVGIG (reference sequence). CDR3 in amino acids: CAWSVKSGITDTQYF. The CDR3 region has the DNA TGTGCCTGGAGTGTAAAAAGCGGGATCACAGATACGCAGTATTTT.

This clonotype was found a few times. This chain joins TRBV7-9 and TRBJ2-2; D possibly uses TRBD1 or TRBD2 (7 bases each). Germline V gene sequence: CDR1 SEHNR, CDR2 FQNEAQ (reference sequence). CDR3 length: 15 amino acids. Deletions cut 8 bases from V and 4 bases from J, with 17 bases between. CDR3 DNA sequence: TGTGCCAGCCGCGAGCGGGACAGAGTCACCGGGGAGCTGTTTTTT. This gives the protein CASRERDRVTGELFF.

J is TRBJ2-7 and V is TRBV11-2; 10 positions agree with TRBD2. From germline, CDR1 is SGHAT and CDR2 FQNNGV. The CDR3 contains 17 residues. Germline trimming cut 1 base from V and 0 bases from J; bases unmatched to any gene: 6. The CDR3 coding sequence is TGTGCCAGCAGCTTAGCATGGGCTAGCGGGAGCTCCTACGAGCAGTACTTC. This gives the protein CASSLAWASGSSYEQYF.

The chain joins TRBV2 to TRBJ1-5; 12 nucleotides align to TRBD1. The germline V gene encodes CDR1 SNHLY and CDR2 FYNNEI. V dropped 4 bases and J dropped 7; count of bases not matched to a gene: 2. The CDR3 length is 14 residues. CDR3 sequence: CASSGDRGQQPQHF. CDR3 DNA: TGTGCCAGCAGTGGGGACAGGGGGCAGCAGCCCCAGCATTTT.

J is TRBJ2-7 and V is TRBV28; 9 nucleotides match TRBD1. The V and J ends lost 2 bases and 0 bases, in that order; junction bases with no gene match: 11. Looked up from germline, CDR1 is MDHEN and CDR2 is SYDVKM. The CDR3 is 18 residues long. The CDR3 loop is CASSLVGTGPLSSYEQYF. The CDR3, as DNA: TGTGCCAGCAGTTTAGTCGGGACAGGGCCTCTAAGCTCCTACGAGCAGTACTTC.

The genes are TRBV6-4 and TRBJ2-2; 7 nucleotides match TRBD1. In germline, CDR1 is MRHNA, CDR2 SNTAGT. J gave up 3 bases and V 6 bases, and 4 bases lay outside the gene matches. The CDR3 spans 14 residues. CDR3 coding DNA: TGTGCCAGCAGCCAGGACAGGTACACCGGGGAGCTGTTTTTT. Amino acid sequence: CASSQDRYTGELFF.

This chain joins TRBV7-2 and TRBJ1-5; D might be TRBD1 (6 bases). The CDR3 has 14 residues. V lost 5 bases and J 9 bases, leaving 17 bases between the germline ends. Germline values: CDR1 SGHTA, CDR2 FQGNSA. The CDR3 DNA sequence: TGTGCCAGCAGCACACGACAGGAAGATGCGCCCCAGCATTTT. Translated: CASSTRQEDAPQHF.

V usage is TRBV6-1 and J usage is TRBJ2-1; 9 positions agree with TRBD1. With V trimmed by 5 bases and J by 5 bases, 7 bases remained unmatched. The CDR3 covers 15 residues. Germline-derived CDR1 and CDR2 are MNHNS and SASEGT. The CDR3 DNA reads as TGTGCCAGCAGTCCCGGGACAGGGAACCACAATGAGCAGTTCTTC. This gives the protein CASSPGTGNHNEQFF.

This clonotype was seen a few times. The genes are TRBV15 and TRBJ1-1; TRBD1 agrees at 7 bases. Germline V gives CDR1 LNHNV, CDR2 YYDKDF (reference sequence). The CDR3 is made up of 13 amino acids. V shed 3 bases and J 8 bases; nucleotides not matched to a gene: 6. The CDR3 is CATSRNLQGEAFF. CDR3 sequence (DNA): TGTGCCACCAGCAGGAACTTACAGGGGGAAGCTTTCTTT.

The V and J genes are TRBV6-5 and TRBJ2-2, with a possible D match to TRBD2 (5 bases). Trimming stripped 4 bases from V and 6 bases from J, with 15 bases between. The CDR3 length is 15 residues. CDR1 is MNHEY and CDR2 is SVGAGI in the germline V gene. The CDR3 loop is CASSSSGVHAGELFF. CDR3 coding DNA: TGTGCCAGCAGTTCTTCCGGGGTGCACGCCGGGGAGCTGTTTTTT.

The rearrangement joins TRBV6-1 to TRBJ1-5, with TRBD1 matching 8 bases. This CDR3 region has 17 residues. Germline loops: CDR1 MNHNS, CDR2 SASEGT. J lost 6 bases, V lost 5 bases, and 15 bases had no gene match. The CDR3 nucleotides are TGTGCCAGCAGTCGGCGCGCAGGGGGCGCCCCGATTCAGCCCCAGCATTTT. This translates into CASSRRAGGAPIQPQHF.

This clonotype was recorded a few times. V usage is TRBV7-9 and J usage is TRBJ1-1; 7 bases align to TRBD1. Germline V gene data show CDR1 as SEHNR and CDR2 as FQNEAQ (reference sequence). The junction had 1 base not matched to a gene; V was cut back by 5 bases and J by 7 bases. The CDR3 totals 11 residues. For the CDR3, the DNA is TGTGCCAGCAGCCGGACAGGTGAAGCTTTCTTT. It yields the protein CASSRTGEAFF.

V and J are TRBV6-1 and TRBJ2-7; 7 positions match TRBD1. Losses at the gene ends were 4 bases for V and 0 bases for J; bases not matched to a gene: 6. Looked up from germline, CDR1 is MNHNS and CDR2 is SASEGT. CDR3 length: 15 residues. This CDR3 reads CASSARQGPSYEQYF. DNA for the CDR3: TGTGCCAGCAGTGCCCGACAGGGTCCCTCCTACGAGCAGTACTTC.

This clonotype was seen once. V and J are TRBV20-1 and TRBJ2-2; D is unresolved. The V gene lost 2 bases and the J gene lost 0 bases, with 7 bases spanning the gap. The CDR3 runs to 14 residues. From germline, CDR1 is DFQATT and CDR2 SNEGSKA (reference sequence). DNA for the CDR3: TGCAGTGCTAGATTCACCGCGAACACCGGGGAGCTGTTTTTT. It encodes CSARFTANTGELFF.

This clonotype is labeled as large. Here the CDR3 reads CASGLLAGGETQYF. CDR3 DNA: TGTGCCAGCGGACTACTAGCGGGGGGAGAGACCCAGTACTTC. V usage is TRBV7-9 and J usage is TRBJ2-5, with 12 bases fitting TRBD2. The CDR3 runs 14 residues. Germline V gene sequence: CDR1 SEHNR, CDR2 FQNEAQ (reference sequence). The ends lost 8 bases at V and 4 bases at J; junction bases unmatched: 5.

Points on this clonotype: At one boundary the junction diverges from the germline segment, which might be a read error. The chain combines TRBV27 with TRBJ1-5; D not resolved. The CDR3 consists of 18 residues. The germline V gene encodes CDR1 MNHEY and CDR2 SMNVEV (reference sequence). DNA for the CDR3: TGTGCCAGCAGTTTATCTGGGCAGAGGATTTATAGCAACCAGCCCCAGCATTTT. Protein: CASSLSGQRIYSNQPQHF.